These 6 T cell receptor beta chains were sequenced from one sample in a study of T cells in narcolepsy. The data were produced by immunoSEQ multiplex PCR, yet TCRdb's version contains in-frame clones alone and is incomplete. The sample has about 25,000 clones; about 83% are singletons. The sequencing input was CD45RA- memory CD4+ T cells from PBMCs. Receptor source: a human donor with narcolepsy.

This clone was observed a few times. V and J are TRBV6-1 and TRBJ2-7; 10 bases align to TRBD1. This CDR3 spans 15 amino acids. Trimming at V came to 8 bases and at J to 5 bases, leaving 12 bases not matched to a gene. The germline V gene has CDR1 MNHNS and CDR2 SASEGT. The CDR3 DNA follows: TGTGCCAGCCGCAGAACCGGGACAGGGGTTGACGAGCAGTACTTC. Its translation: CASRRTGTGVDEQYF.

This chain connects TRBV11-2 to TRBJ1-3, with D possibly TRBD1 on 5 matching bases. CDR1 and CDR2 from the germline V gene are SGHAT and FQNNGV. The CDR3 spans 16 residues. The V end lost 5 bases, the J end lost 0 bases, and 14 bases lay between the germline ends. The CDR3 DNA follows: TGTGCCAGCAGCCCCCCGTACAGGCTCTCTGGAAACACCATATATTTT. As protein: CASSPPYRLSGNTIYF. The whole variable domain, remainder taken from reference TRBV11-2 and TRBJ1-3, is EAGVAQSPRYKIIEKRQSVAFWCNPISGHATLYWYQQILGQGPKLLIQFQNNGVVDDSQLPKDRFSAERLKGVDSTLKIQPAKLEDSAVYLCASSPPYRLSGNTIYFGEGSWLTVV.

The chain employs TRBV2 and TRBJ2-5; 8 bases agree with TRBD1. The closer fit of TRBJ2-7 to the DNA end suggests the J call may be wrong. The CDR3 is 15 amino acids. CDR1 is SNHLY and CDR2 is FYNNEI in the germline V gene. The CDR3 DNA is TGTGCCAGCAGCGCCTGGCGGACAGGGACCTACGAGCAGTACTTC. This translates into CASSAWRTGTYEQYF.

This clone occurred once. The J gene is TRBJ2-4, the V gene TRBV27; the D call may be TRBD1 or TRBD2 (6 bases each). The CDR3 spans 14 residues. The germline CDR1 and CDR2 sequences are MNHEY and SMNVEV (reference sequence). V gave up 10 bases and J gave up 6 bases, with 19 bases separating them. The CDR3 sequence is CAILPEGDLNIQYF. The CDR3 region has the DNA TGTGCCATCCTCCCGGAGGGGGACCTAAACATTCAGTACTTC.

V is TRBV6-6 and J is TRBJ1-2; no definite D call. The CDR3 contains 10 residues. Deletions cut 6 bases from V and 4 bases from J, with 3 bases between. Germline-derived CDR1 and CDR2 are MNHNY and SVGAGI (reference sequence). The CDR3 DNA reads as TGTGCCAGCAGATCCTATGGCTACACCTTC. This translates into CASRSYGYTF.

The genes are TRBV6-5 and TRBJ2-1, with 9 nucleotides matching TRBD1. Per germline, CDR1 MNHEY and CDR2 SVGAGI. Trimming took 1 base from V and 7 from J; bases not matched to a gene: 5. This CDR3 is 15 amino acids long. Written as DNA, the CDR3 is TGTGCCAGCAGTTACTGGATGACAGGGGGTAATGAGCAGTTCTTC. It specifies CASSYWMTGGNEQFF.